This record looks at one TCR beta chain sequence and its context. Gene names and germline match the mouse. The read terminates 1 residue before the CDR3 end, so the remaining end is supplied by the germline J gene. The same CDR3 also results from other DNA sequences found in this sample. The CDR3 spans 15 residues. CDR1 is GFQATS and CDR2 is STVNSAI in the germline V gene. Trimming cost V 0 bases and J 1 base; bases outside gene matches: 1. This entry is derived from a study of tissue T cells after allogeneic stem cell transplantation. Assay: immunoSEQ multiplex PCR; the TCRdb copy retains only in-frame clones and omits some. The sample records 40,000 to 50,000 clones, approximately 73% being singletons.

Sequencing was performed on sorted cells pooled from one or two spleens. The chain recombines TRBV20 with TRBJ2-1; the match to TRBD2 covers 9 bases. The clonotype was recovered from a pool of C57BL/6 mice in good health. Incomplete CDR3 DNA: TGTGGTGCTAGGGACTGGGGGGGAAACTATGCTGAGCAGTTC. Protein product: CGARDWGGNYAEQF. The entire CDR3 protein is CGARDWGGNYAEQFF.